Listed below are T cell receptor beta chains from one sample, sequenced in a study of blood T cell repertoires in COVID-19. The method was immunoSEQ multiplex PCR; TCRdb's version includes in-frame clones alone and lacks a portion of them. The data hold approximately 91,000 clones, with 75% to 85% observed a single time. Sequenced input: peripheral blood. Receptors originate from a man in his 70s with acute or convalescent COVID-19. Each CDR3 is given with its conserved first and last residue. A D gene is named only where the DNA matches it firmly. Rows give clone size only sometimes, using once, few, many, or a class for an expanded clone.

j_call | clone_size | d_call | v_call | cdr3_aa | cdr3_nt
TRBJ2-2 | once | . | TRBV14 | CASSQPPRQGIRKPRKKNTGELFF | TGTGCCAGCAGCCAACCCCCAAGGCAGGGAATCCGAAAACCACGTAAGAAGAACACCGGGGAGCTGTTTTTT
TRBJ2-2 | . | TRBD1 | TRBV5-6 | CASSPGQGGAWELFF | TGTGCCAGCAGCCCTGGACAGGGTGGGGCCTGGGAGCTGTTTTTT
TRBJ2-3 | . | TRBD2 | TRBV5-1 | CASSLTAGGFTDTQYF | TGCGCCAGCAGCTTAACAGCGGGAGGGTTCACAGATACGCAGTATTTT
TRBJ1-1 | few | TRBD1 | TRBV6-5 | CASSFDQTGAEEAFF | TGTGCCAGCAGTTTCGACCAGACAGGGGCCGAAGAAGCTTTCTTT
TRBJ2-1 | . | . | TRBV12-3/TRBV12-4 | CASSTNWAYEQFF | TGTGCCAGCAGTACAAATTGGGCCTATGAGCAGTTCTTC
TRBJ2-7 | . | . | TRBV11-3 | CASSLMAGHTYEQYF | TGTGCCAGCAGCTTAATGGCAGGGCACACCTACGAGCAGTACTTC
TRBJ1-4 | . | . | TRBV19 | CASSIDTSVDEKLFF | TGTGCCAGTAGTATCGATACCAGTGTTGATGAAAAACTGTTTTTT
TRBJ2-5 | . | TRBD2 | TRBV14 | CASSLKRQEILRLAGGETQYF | TGTGCCAGCAGCCTAAAGCGCCAGGAGATTCTGAGACTAGCGGGAGGGGAGACCCAGTACTTC
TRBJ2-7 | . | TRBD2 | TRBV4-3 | CASSQELGGGLPYEQYF | TGCGCCAGCAGCCAAGAACTCGGCGGGGGTCTCCCCTACGAGCAGTACTTC
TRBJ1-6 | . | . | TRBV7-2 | CASSSNNSPLHF | TGTGCCAGCAGCTCCAATAATTCACCCCTCCACTTT
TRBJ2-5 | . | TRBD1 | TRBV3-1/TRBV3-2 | CASSRRQTGEETQYF | TGTGCCAGCAGCCGCAGGCAGACAGGGGAAGAGACCCAGTACTTC
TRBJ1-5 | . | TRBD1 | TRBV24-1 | CATSDSPGQGRLEYEPQHF | TGTGCCACCAGTGATTCCCCGGGACAGGGGAGGTTGGAGTACGAGCCCCAGCATTTT
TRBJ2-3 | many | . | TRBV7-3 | CASSATLGAEDTQYF | TGTGCCAGCAGCGCTACACTGGGGGCCGAAGATACGCAGTATTTT
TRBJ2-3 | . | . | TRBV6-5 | CASSSIAAGDTQYF | TGTGCCAGCAGTTCCATTGCGGCGGGGGATACGCAGTATTTT
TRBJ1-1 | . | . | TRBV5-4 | CASSFGVGTEAFF | TGTGCCAGCAGCTTCGGGGTCGGCACTGAAGCTTTCTTT
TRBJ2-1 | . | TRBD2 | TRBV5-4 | CASSPSGSGSSVREQFF | TGTGCCAGCAGCCCCTCGGGTAGCGGGAGTTCGGTGAGAGAGCAGTTCTTC
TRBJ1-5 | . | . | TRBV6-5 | CASSRTVNQPQHF | TGTGCCAGCAGTCGGACAGTAAATCAGCCCCAGCATTTT
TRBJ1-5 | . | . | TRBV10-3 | CAISRDGSNQPQHF | TGTGCCATCAGCAGGGATGGGAGCAATCAGCCCCAGCATTTT
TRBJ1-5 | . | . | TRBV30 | CAWSRGGISNQPQHF | TGTGCCTGGAGTCGTGGGGGGATTAGCAATCAGCCCCAGCATTTT
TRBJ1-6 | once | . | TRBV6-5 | CASRRGDNSPLHF | TGTGCCAGCAGACGCGGGGATAATTCACCCCTCCACTTT
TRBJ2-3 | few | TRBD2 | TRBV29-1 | CSVNKAGGGTDTQYF | TGCAGCGTTAATAAAGCGGGAGGCGGCACAGATACGCAGTATTTT
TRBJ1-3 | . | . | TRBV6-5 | CASSSRGGNTIYF | TGTGCCAGCAGCAGCAGGGGTGGAAACACCATATATTTT
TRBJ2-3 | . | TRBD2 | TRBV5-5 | CASQVGGSTDTQYF | TGTGCCAGCCAAGTGGGGGGGAGCACAGATACGCAGTATTTT
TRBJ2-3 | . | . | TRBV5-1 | CASSFAGESTDTQYF | TGCGCCAGCAGCTTCGCGGGCGAGAGCACAGATACGCAGTATTTT
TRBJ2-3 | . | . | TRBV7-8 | CASSYLGGGFTDTQYF | TGTGCCAGCAGCTATCTAGGGGGAGGGTTCACAGATACGCAGTATTTT
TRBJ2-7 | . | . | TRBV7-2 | CASSLGQAALGQYF | TGTGCCAGCAGCTTAGGACAGGCCGCCTTGGGGCAGTACTTC
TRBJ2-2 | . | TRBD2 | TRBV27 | CASRKGDYTNTGELFF | TGTGCCAGCAGAAAAGGGGACTATACGAACACCGGGGAGCTGTTTTTT
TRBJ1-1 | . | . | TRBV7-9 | CASSFPRGGGNTEAFF | TGTGCCAGCAGCTTCCCCCGCGGGGGCGGGAACACTGAAGCTTTCTTT
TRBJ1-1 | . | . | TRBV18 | CASTVSRGSEAFF | TGTGCCAGCACGGTCAGCAGGGGCTCTGAAGCTTTCTTT
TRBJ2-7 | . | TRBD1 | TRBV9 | CASSVGQGNWEQYF | TGTGCCAGCAGCGTTGGACAGGGAAATTGGGAGCAGTACTTC
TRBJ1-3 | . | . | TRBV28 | CASSLPLSGGNTIYF | TGTGCCAGCAGTTTACCACTATCGGGTGGAAACACCATATATTTT
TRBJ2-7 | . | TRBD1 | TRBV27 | CASSPWTGMTYEQYF | TGTGCCAGCAGTCCCTGGACAGGGATGACCTACGAGCAGTACTTC
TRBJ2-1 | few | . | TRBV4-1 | CASSQAQNSVRHNEQFF | TGCGCCAGCAGCCAAGCACAGAATAGCGTCCGCCACAATGAGCAGTTCTTC
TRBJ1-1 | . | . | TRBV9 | CASSVGPGNTEAFF | TGTGCCAGCAGCGTAGGCCCAGGGAACACTGAAGCTTTCTTT
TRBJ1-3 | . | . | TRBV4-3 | CASSQDTSGTLSGTIYF | TGCGCCAGCAGCCAAGACACATCCGGGACCCTGAGCGGGACCATATATTTT
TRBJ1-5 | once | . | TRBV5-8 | CASSRDRLQPQHF | TGTGCCAGCAGCCGTGACAGACTTCAGCCCCAGCATTTT
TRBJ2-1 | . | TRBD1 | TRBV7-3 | CASSFDRVYEQFF | TGTGCCAGCAGCTTCGACAGGGTCTATGAGCAGTTCTTC
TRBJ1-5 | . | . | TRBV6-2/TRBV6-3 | CASSYWAGTQPQHF | TGTGCCAGCAGTTACTGGGCAGGAACTCAGCCCCAGCATTTT
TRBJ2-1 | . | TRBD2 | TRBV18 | CASYRLADDNEQFF | TGTGCCAGCTACAGGCTAGCGGACGACAATGAGCAGTTCTTC
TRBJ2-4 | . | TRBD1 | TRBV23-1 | CASSQSQGEVRENIQYF | TGCGCCAGCAGTCAATCGCAGGGGGAAGTCAGGGAAAACATTCAGTACTTC
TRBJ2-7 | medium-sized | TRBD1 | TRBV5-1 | CASSSPGQGTYEQYF | TGCGCCAGCAGCTCCCCGGGACAGGGAACCTACGAGCAGTACTTC
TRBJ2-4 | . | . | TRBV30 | CAWSGSVAKNIQYF | TGTGCCTGGAGTGGTAGCGTTGCCAAAAACATTCAGTACTTC
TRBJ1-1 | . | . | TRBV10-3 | CAISERQSTEAFF | TGTGCCATCAGTGAGAGACAGAGCACTGAAGCTTTCTTT
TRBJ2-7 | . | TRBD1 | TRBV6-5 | CASSYDRGISYEQYF | TGTGCCAGCAGTTACGACAGGGGGATCTCCTACGAGCAGTACTTC
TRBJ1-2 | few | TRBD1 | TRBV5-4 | CASRRDRGIRGYTF | TGTGCCAGCAGGAGGGACAGGGGGATAAGGGGCTACACCTTC
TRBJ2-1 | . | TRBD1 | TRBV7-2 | CASLGQETNEQFF | TGTGCCAGCTTAGGACAGGAGACTAATGAGCAGTTCTTC
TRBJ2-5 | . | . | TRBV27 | CASSAQQGRETQYF | TGTGCCAGCAGTGCCCAACAGGGAAGGGAGACCCAGTACTTC
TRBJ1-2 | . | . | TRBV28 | CASSLLQALERYTF | TGTGCCAGCAGTTTATTGCAGGCCCTGGAACGCTACACCTTC
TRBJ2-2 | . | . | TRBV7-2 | CASSFVTGELFF | TGTGCCAGCAGCTTTGTAACCGGGGAGCTGTTTTTT
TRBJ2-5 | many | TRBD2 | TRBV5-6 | CASSRSLGLAGETQYF | TGTGCCAGCAGCCGAAGCCTCGGACTAGCCGGTGAGACCCAGTACTTC
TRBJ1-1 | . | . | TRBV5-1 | CASSLAGNTEAFF | TGCGCCAGCAGCTTGGCAGGGAACACTGAAGCTTTCTTT
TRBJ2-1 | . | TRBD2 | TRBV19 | CASSVPKRRGGYNEQFF | TGTGCCAGTAGTGTCCCAAAGAGGCGGGGGGGATACAATGAGCAGTTCTTC
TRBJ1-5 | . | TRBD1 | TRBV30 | CAWSPGTGGRSNQPQHF | TGTGCCTGGAGTCCCGGGACAGGGGGCAGGAGCAATCAGCCCCAGCATTTT
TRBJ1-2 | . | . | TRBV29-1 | CSVEEALGIYGYTF | TGCAGCGTTGAAGAGGCCCTTGGCATCTATGGCTACACCTTC
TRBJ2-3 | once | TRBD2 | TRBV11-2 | CASSPGLAGNTDTQYF | TGTGCCAGCAGCCCCGGACTAGCGGGAAATACAGATACGCAGTATTTT
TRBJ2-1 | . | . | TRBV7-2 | CASSLGRSRGSEQFF | TGTGCCAGCAGCTTGGGGCGGTCCAGGGGCAGTGAGCAGTTCTTC
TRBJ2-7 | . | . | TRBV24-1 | CATSDLVRGNYEQYF | TGTGCCACCAGTGATTTGGTAAGGGGCAACTACGAGCAGTACTTC
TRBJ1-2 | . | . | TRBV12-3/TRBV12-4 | CASRDSGGYTF | TGTGCCAGCAGAGACTCGGGGGGCTACACCTTC
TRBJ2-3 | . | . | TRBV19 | CASSISDTDTQYF | TGTGCCAGTAGTATAAGCGACACAGATACGCAGTATTTT